The 16 T cell receptor beta chains in this list originate from one sample, sequenced in a study of T cell responses to AZD1222 COVID-19 vaccine. The assay was immunoSEQ multiplex PCR, and TCRdb's table has in-frame clones only and misses some. This table has about 55,000 clones, 70% to 90% appearing once. Sequenced material: peripheral blood, taken on day 0 of AZD1222 vaccination. These receptors came from an adult in good health.

J is TRBJ2-6 and V is TRBV14; unclear D gene. V was clipped by 11 bases and J by 1 base, with 15 bases between them. The CDR3 extends over 15 amino acids. Germline values: CDR1 SGHDN, CDR2 FVKESK. CDR3 bases: TGTGCCTCAGCCAAAGGGTCTTCTGGGGCCAACGTCCTGACTTTC. Its translation: CASAKGSSGANVLTF.

The CDR3, as DNA: TGTGCCAGCAGCTTAACGGGACACCCCCAAGAGACCCAGTACTTC. The encoded protein is CASSLTGHPQETQYF. V gene TRBV7-3 combines with J gene TRBJ2-5, with a tentative D call TRBD1 (6 bases). Trimming took 0 bases from V and 1 from J, leaving 9 bases between them. CDR1 is SGHTA, CDR2 FQGTGA, per germline. The CDR3 consists of 15 residues.

The rearrangement joins TRBV4-2 to TRBJ1-6, with D unresolved. The V end lost 0 bases, the J end lost 8 bases, and 8 bases lay between the germline ends. The CDR3 is made up of 14 amino acids. Germline V gene sequence: CDR1 LGHNA, CDR2 YNFKEQ. The CDR3 coding sequence is TGTGCCAGCAGCCAAGATCATAGGGATTCACCCCTCCACTTT. This sequence encodes CASSQDHRDSPLHF.

The chain couples TRBV6-5 to TRBJ1-4; a weak D match, TRBD1 (6 bases). Germline V gene data show CDR1 as MNHEY and CDR2 as SVGAGI. Between the trimmed V and J ends, which lost 5 bases and 1 base, there was a span of 8 bases. The CDR3 is 14 amino acids. The CDR3 here is CASSRTVTNEKLFF. CDR3 coding DNA: TGTGCCAGCAGTCGGACAGTAACTAATGAAAAACTGTTTTTT.

The V gene is TRBV6-6, the J gene TRBJ2-7; D is perhaps TRBD2 (6 bases). Looked up from germline, CDR1 is MNHNY and CDR2 is SVGAGI (reference sequence). V lost 0 bases, J lost 3 bases, and 15 bases lay in between. The CDR3 extends over 16 amino acids. The CDR3: CASSYSGTLDRYEQYF. DNA of the CDR3: TGTGCCAGCAGTTACTCCGGGACTTTGGACCGCTACGAGCAGTACTTC.

CDR3 sequence reads: CASSFRGGTEAFF. In DNA, the CDR3 is TGTGCCAGCAGTTTTCGGGGGGGCACTGAAGCTTTCTTT. This chain connects TRBV27 to TRBJ1-1, with D perhaps TRBD1 (5 bases). Germline values: CDR1 MNHEY, CDR2 SMNVEV (reference sequence). The CDR3 length is 13 residues. Trimming took 3 bases from V and 4 from J, leaving 9 bases between them.

This clone was seen a handful of times. The chain uses TRBV27 and TRBJ2-7; 8 bases line up with TRBD1. The CDR3 has 13 amino acids. The trim removed 3 bases at V and 5 bases at J, leaving 3 bases unmatched. The germline V gene has CDR1 MNHEY and CDR2 SMNVEV (reference sequence). The CDR3, as DNA: TGTGCCAGCAGTTTTCGGACAGGGAACGAGCAGTACTTC. Protein product: CASSFRTGNEQYF.

The rearrangement links TRBV28 to TRBJ2-7; D gene ambiguous. The CDR3 has 19 residues. V shed 8 bases and J shed 6 bases, with 35 bases lying between them. Germline V gives CDR1 MDHEN, CDR2 SYDVKM. This CDR3 is CASRPRPTLIVGSIREQYF. The CDR3 DNA follows: TGTGCCAGCCGCCCCCGGCCGACCCTAATAGTTGGCTCCATCCGCGAGCAGTACTTC.

For the CDR3, the DNA is TGTGCCAGCAGTGAGCGGGGTCTAGCGGGAGCTGGGGCCAACGTCCTGACTTTC. This translates into CASSERGLAGAGANVLTF. The V gene is TRBV2, the J gene TRBJ2-6, with 10 bases fitting TRBD2. The germline CDR1 and CDR2 sequences are SNHLY and FYNNEI. This CDR3 has 18 amino acids. The V segment lost 3 bases and the J segment 2 bases; nucleotides outside the gene matches: 7.

This clone appeared once. The chain recombines TRBV10-2 with TRBJ2-2; D call uncertain. This CDR3 comprises 13 residues. Trimming left V 2 bases short and J 4 bases short, with 5 bases between. CDR1 WSHSY and CDR2 SAAADI come from the germline V gene. This CDR3 is CASSEVATGELFF. The DNA for the CDR3 is TGCGCCAGCAGTGAGGTGGCCACCGGGGAGCTGTTTTTT.

The chain recombines TRBV6-1 with TRBJ1-4, with 7 positions matching TRBD1. Germline CDR1 and CDR2: MNHNS and SASEGT. This CDR3 has 16 residues. Trimming at V came to 4 bases and at J to 3 bases, leaving 8 bases not matched to a gene. The CDR3 is CASSVGTERANEKLFF. Here the CDR3 DNA reads TGTGCCAGCAGTGTGGGGACAGAGCGTGCTAATGAAAAACTGTTTTTT.

The rearrangement joins TRBV7-3 to TRBJ2-1, with TRBD2 matching over 7 bases. CDR3 length: 15 residues. Germline trimming cut 5 bases from V and 1 base from J; bases unmatched to any gene: 5. Germline lookup yields CDR1 SGHTA and CDR2 FQGTGA. CDR3 in amino acids: CASSVGAGSYNEQFF. The DNA for the CDR3 is TGTGCCAGCAGCGTCGGAGCGGGGTCCTACAATGAGCAGTTCTTC.

The rearrangement links TRBV28 to TRBJ2-5; D gene unclear. The CDR3 length is 14 residues. In germline, CDR1 is MDHEN, CDR2 SYDVKM. Trimming stripped 1 base from V and 4 bases from J, with 10 bases between. CDR3 sequence (DNA): TGTGCCAGCAGTTTATCGCCAGGCTTAGAGACCCAGTACTTC. It translates to CASSLSPGLETQYF.

The chain has TRBV24-1 and TRBJ1-4, with no clear D. This CDR3 has 15 residues. Germline CDR1 KGHDR, CDR2 SFDVKD. Trimming removed 2 bases at V and 3 bases at J, with 9 bases between. The CDR3 loop reads CATSDSRISNEKLFF. The CDR3, as DNA: TGTGCCACCAGTGATTCCAGAATCTCTAATGAAAAACTGTTTTTT.

The chain links TRBV6-5 to TRBJ2-7, with D tentatively TRBD2 (5 bases). This CDR3 is 15 amino acids long. Germline V gene lookup returns CDR1 MNHEY and CDR2 SVGAGI. The V end lost 5 bases, the J end lost 0 bases, and 14 bases lay between the germline ends. This CDR3 is CASSNVGDSSYEQYF. The CDR3 DNA follows: TGTGCCAGCAGTAACGTCGGGGATTCCTCCTACGAGCAGTACTTC.

V gene TRBV7-8 combines with J gene TRBJ1-4, with D possibly TRBD1 on 5 matching bases. V lost 5 bases to trimming and J lost 5 bases, with 12 bases between them. CDR3 length: 14 residues. Germline CDR1 is SGHVS and CDR2 is FQNEAQ. Here the CDR3 DNA reads TGTGCCAGCAGCCTCGACAGAGACAATGAAAAACTGTTTTTT. Protein sequence: CASSLDRDNEKLFF.